One and the same sample provided the 18 T cell receptor beta chains below, sequenced in a study of T-cell memory formation after mild COVID-19. In TCRdb, the 5' RACE reads were re-called with MiXCR into one record per CDR3 protein. The sample holds roughly 250,000 distinct CDR3 sequences, 16% seen once. Sequencing was carried out using PBMCs or a T cell subset sorted from them (not recorded which). The receptors were gathered from a man in his late teens or twenties who had mild COVID-19 (a few samples of this study predate the infection). Cell type and time point are not known.

This chain joins TRBV27 and TRBJ1-1; D call uncertain. The germline V gene encodes CDR1 MNHEY and CDR2 SMNVEV (reference sequence). The CDR3 is made up of 14 amino acids. V was pared by 6 bases and J by 1 base, with 12 bases between. The CDR3 protein is CASRPHQRNTEAFF. The CDR3 DNA follows: TGTGCCAGCAGACCACATCAGAGGAACACTGAAGCTTTCTTT.

V usage is TRBV5-6 and J usage is TRBJ2-1, with TRBD2 matching 7 bases. Germline V gives CDR1 SGHDT, CDR2 YYEEEE. The CDR3 consists of 14 residues. V lost 5 bases and J lost 8; bases outside the gene matches: 10. CDR3 in amino acids: CASSERGLWDEQFF. The CDR3 region has the DNA TGTGCCAGCAGTGAGCGGGGCCTCTGGGATGAGCAGTTCTTC.

The chain employs TRBV7-7 and TRBJ1-3; 7 positions agree with TRBD1. Germline trimming cut 5 bases from V and 7 bases from J; bases unmatched to any gene: 5. Germline CDR1 reads SSHAT; CDR2 reads FNYEAQ (reference sequence). The CDR3 is 13 residues long. The CDR3 reads CASSPVQGNTIYF. CDR3 DNA sequence: TGTGCCAGCAGCCCCGTACAGGGGAACACCATATATTTT.

This clonotype came up a few times. The gene calls are TRBV7-2 and TRBJ1-1; 8 nucleotides line up with TRBD1. CDR3 length equals 14 residues. CDR1 SGHTA and CDR2 FQGNSA come from the germline V gene. J lost 10 bases, V lost 5 bases, and 12 bases had no gene match. CDR3 loop: CASSPPGQGILAFF. The CDR3 nucleotides are TGTGCCAGCAGCCCCCCCGGACAGGGAATTCTAGCTTTCTTT.

This clonotype was observed many times. The chain has TRBV7-2 and TRBJ2-1; 9 bases match TRBD2. CDR1 and CDR2 from the germline V gene are SGHTA and FQGNSA. This CDR3 is built from 13 residues. Trimming cost V 10 bases and J 5 bases; bases outside gene matches: 6. The CDR3 nucleotides are TGTGCCACGGGACTAGCATCCCACAATGAGCAGTTCTTC. It is translated as CATGLASHNEQFF.

This clonotype was recorded a few times. The chain carries TRBV9 and TRBJ1-1, with D uncertain. Germline lookup yields CDR1 SGDLS and CDR2 YYNGEE. V lost 5 bases and J lost 7, with 15 bases in between. The CDR3 is 13 residues long. CDR3 DNA sequence: TGTGCCAGCAGTCGTACCCAACCGGGTGAAGCTTTCTTT. It yields the protein CASSRTQPGEAFF.

V and J are TRBV23-1 and TRBJ2-7, with D unresolved. TRBV23-1 qualifies as an ORF whose function is uncertain. V was cut by 4 bases and J by 2 bases, with 6 bases left in between. This CDR3 spans 12 amino acids. As DNA, the CDR3 is TGCGCCAGCAGTCTACAAGCCTACGAGCAGTACTTC. Protein sequence: CASSLQAYEQYF.

The V and J genes are TRBV29-1 and TRBJ2-3; D could derive from TRBD1 or TRBD2 (5 bases each). The CDR3 is 15 amino acids. Germline V lookup: CDR1 SQVTM, CDR2 ANQGSEA. Trimming stripped 4 bases from V and 0 bases from J, with 14 bases between. As DNA, the CDR3 is TGCAGCGTTGCGGGGCAGCTCCGTAGCACAGATACGCAGTATTTT. This gives the protein CSVAGQLRSTDTQYF.

V gene TRBV5-1 combines with J gene TRBJ2-5, with D possibly being TRBD2 (7 bases). This CDR3 has 16 amino acids. The V and J ends lost 5 bases and 2 bases respectively, with 19 bases between them. Germline V gene lookup returns CDR1 SGHRS and CDR2 YFSETQ. The CDR3 here is CASSPPGGLVQETQYF. DNA of the CDR3: TGCGCCAGCAGTCCCCCCGGGGGGCTAGTGCAAGAGACCCAGTACTTC.

This clonotype was counted a few times. V usage is TRBV24-1 and J usage is TRBJ2-2; D remains ambiguous. CDR1 and CDR2 (germline): KGHDR, SFDVKD. Trimming left V 6 bases short and J 3 bases short, with 7 bases between. The CDR3 totals 13 residues. In nucleotides, the CDR3 is TGTGCCACCAGTCAAGTATACACCGGGGAGCTGTTTTTT. Translating it yields CATSQVYTGELFF.

V gene TRBV7-2 combines with J gene TRBJ2-4, with D unclear. V was pared by 5 bases and J by 10 bases, with 12 bases between. The germline V gene has CDR1 SGHTA and CDR2 FQGNSA. There are 12 residues in the CDR3. The CDR3 coding sequence is TGTGCCAGCAGCCAATACACTGGTATTCAGTACTTC. This translates into CASSQYTGIQYF.

This clonotype was observed many times. The chain couples TRBV20-1 to TRBJ1-5; the D gene is possibly TRBD1 (6 bases). From germline, CDR1 is DFQATT and CDR2 SNEGSKA (reference sequence). The CDR3 is 13 amino acids. V was trimmed by 6 bases and J by 7 bases, leaving 16 bases between them. The CDR3 DNA is TGCAGTGCCGCTGGGGGGGCGGAACAGCCCCAGCATTTT. Translated, it gives CSAAGGAEQPQHF.

On this clonotype itself: A much larger clone lies one base from this, so it may be a read error. The rearrangement links TRBV7-2 to TRBJ2-1, with 10 nucleotides matching TRBD2. CDR3 size: 15 residues. Germline CDR1 SGHTA, CDR2 FQGNSA. The chain's CDR3 is CASSRAGGTYNEKFF. DNA for the CDR3: TGTGCCAGCAGCCGAGCGGGGGGGACATACAATGAGAAGTTCTTC.

This rearrangement joins TRBV9 to TRBJ2-4; 7 bases are a match to TRBD1. V lost 3 bases to trimming and J lost 6 bases; unmatched junction nucleotides: 9. CDR3 length: 15 amino acids. Germline V gene data show CDR1 as SGDLS and CDR2 as YYNGEE. The CDR3, as DNA: TGTGCCAGCAGCGCCTTAGGGGGCGCGGGAAACATTCAGTACTTC. Translated, it gives CASSALGGAGNIQYF.

This clonotype was counted a few times. The chain employs TRBV5-1 and TRBJ2-1; either TRBD1 or TRBD2 may fit D (5 bases each). The CDR3 has 15 amino acids. V lost 4 bases and J 8 bases, leaving 19 bases between the germline ends. In germline, CDR1 is SGHRS, CDR2 YFSETQ. The CDR3 coding sequence is TGCGCCAGCAGCACGGGACGAGAAGGGTTGGATGAGCAGTTCTTC. Translation gives CASSTGREGLDEQFF.

The gene calls are TRBV20-1 and TRBJ2-1; D uncertain. This CDR3 is built from 12 residues. V lost 3 bases and J lost 4, with 7 bases in between. CDR1 is DFQATT and CDR2 is SNEGSKA in the germline V gene (reference sequence). The CDR3 sequence is CSASRNYNEQFF. CDR3 nucleotides: TGCAGTGCTAGTCGGAATTACAATGAGCAGTTCTTC.

This clonotype was seen more than once but under ten times. CDR3 amino acids: CATSDSAGLNYGYTF. DNA of the CDR3: TGTGCCACCAGTGATTCCGCAGGGCTTAACTATGGCTACACCTTC. The rearrangement joins TRBV24-1 to TRBJ1-2, with a tentative D call TRBD1 (5 bases). The CDR3 is 15 amino acids. V lost 2 bases and J lost 1, with 10 bases in between. In germline, CDR1 is KGHDR, CDR2 SFDVKD.

This clonotype was seen a handful of times. This chain joins TRBV7-9 and TRBJ1-4, with D uncertain. Trimming stripped 1 base from V and 11 bases from J, with 11 bases between. CDR1 and CDR2 (germline): SEHNR, FQNEAQ (reference sequence). CDR3 size: 13 residues. The CDR3 sequence is CASSLEGGWKLFF. CDR3 nucleotides: TGTGCCAGCAGCTTAGAAGGCGGATGGAAACTGTTTTTT.